Listed below are T cell receptor beta chains from one sample, sequenced in a study of T cell repertoires in cytomegalovirus infection. No antigen has been assigned to these receptors. TCRdb analysed the reads with MiXCR anew, one entry per CDR3 protein. The sample lists 340,000 or so distinct CDR3 sequences, about 25% occurring once. The sample here was cultured PBMCs, taken from culture after CMV antigen stimulation. These receptors were collected from a human donor in good health (CMV status not recorded). Some clones in this sample may be carry-over from other donors' samples. Each CDR3 is given with its conserved first and last residue. Fields, in order: clone size, J gene, V gene, D gene, CDR3 DNA, CDR3 protein. A D gene is named only where the DNA matches it firmly. Some rows mark clone size as missing; the rest say once, few, many or name a class of expanded clone.

NA,TRBJ1-5,TRBV7-9,NA,TGTGCCAGCAGCTCATTCGGACGGGGCAATCAGCCCCAGCATTTT,CASSSFGRGNQPQHF
many,TRBJ2-7,TRBV7-2,TRBD2,TGTGCCAGCAGCTTAGTAGGCGGGAGTGGGAACGAGCAGTACTTC,CASSLVGGSGNEQYF
few,TRBJ2-7,TRBV5-4,TRBD2,TGTGCCAGCAGCAGGACTAGCGGGAGCGACGAGCAGTACTTC,CASSRTSGSDEQYF
few,TRBJ1-5,TRBV28,NA,TGTGCCAGTGGGACCGCTTCTTATAGCAATCAGCCCCAGCATTTT,CASGTASYSNQPQHF
NA,TRBJ1-1,TRBV18,TRBD1,TGTGCCAGCTCAACGCAGGGGGCGTTTAACACTGAAGCTTTCTTT,CASSTQGAFNTEAFF
few,TRBJ2-1,TRBV27,NA,TGTGCCAGCAGTTTTAAAGGGATTCAGTTCTTC,CASSFKGIQFF
NA,TRBJ2-3,TRBV29-1,NA,TGCAGCGTTGAAGACGGGAGCACAGATACGCAGTATTTT,CSVEDGSTDTQYF
NA,TRBJ1-1,TRBV5-1,NA,TGCGCCAGCACCCCGGCGGGGCCCGGGGTCGGGAACACTGAAGCTTTCTTT,CASTPAGPGVGNTEAFF
many,TRBJ2-1,TRBV7-2,TRBD2,TGTGCCAGCAGCCCCAGTTTGGACAGCAGACTAGCGGGAGCGTGGAATGAGCAGTTCTTC,CASSPSLDSRLAGAWNEQFF
NA,TRBJ2-5,TRBV11-3,NA,TGTGCCAGCAGCTTCGGTTTCGGACGGGGCGGAGAGACCCAGTACTTC,CASSFGFGRGGETQYF
NA,TRBJ2-3,TRBV25-1,NA,TGTGCCAGCACCAGGGGGGTCCCGGATACGCAGTATTTT,CASTRGVPDTQYF
few,TRBJ1-2,TRBV27,NA,TGTGCCAGCAGAAAACTCGGGGTGGAGTTCTATGGCTACACCTTC,CASRKLGVEFYGYTF
many,TRBJ2-7,TRBV7-2,TRBD2,TGTGCCAGCAGCTTTACTAGCGGAGACTACGAGCAGTACTTC,CASSFTSGDYEQYF
few,TRBJ2-3,TRBV5-6,NA,TGTGCCAGCAGCTGGGGTGGAGACACGCAGTATTTT,CASSWGGDTQYF
NA,TRBJ2-5,TRBV6-2/TRBV6-3,NA,TGTGCCAGCAGTCCTGGGACCCTCGCAGAGACCCAGTACTTC,CASSPGTLAETQYF
many,TRBJ2-5,TRBV6-1,TRBD2,TGTGCCAGCAGTTTTCACCTAGCTAGCGGGAGACGGGAGACCCAGTACTTC,CASSFHLASGRRETQYF
few,TRBJ2-1,TRBV7-3,NA,TGTGCCAGCAGCTTAACTCAGGGGAAAAATGAGCAGTTCTTC,CASSLTQGKNEQFF
NA,TRBJ1-1,TRBV7-2,NA,TGTGCCAGCAGCTACCCCCTTCGCGATGGGACTGAAGCTTTCTTT,CASSYPLRDGTEAFF
few,TRBJ1-2,TRBV9,NA,TGTGCCAGCAGCCGGGGAGGGGAGGTCTATGGCTACACCTTC,CASSRGGEVYGYTF
many,TRBJ2-5,TRBV12-3/TRBV12-4,NA,TGTGCCAGCTCCAGGAGGGCGGAGACCCAGTACTTC,CASSRRAETQYF
few,TRBJ2-5,TRBV10-3,NA,TGTGCCATCAGCATCCGGGACCCAGGGAGGGAGACCCAGTACTTC,CAISIRDPGRETQYF
few,TRBJ1-2,TRBV11-2,NA,TGTGCCAGCAGCTTAGGCAGGGTGAGGGGCTACACCTTC,CASSLGRVRGYTF
many,TRBJ2-7,TRBV7-2,NA,TGTGCCAGCAGCTTCCGGCCGGGGATATACGAGCAGTACTTC,CASSFRPGIYEQYF
NA,TRBJ2-4,TRBV5-1,NA,TGCGCCAGCAGCCACACTGACAGAGACAAAAACATTCAGTACTTC,CASSHTDRDKNIQYF
NA,TRBJ2-2,TRBV19,NA,TGTGCCAGTCGGCAGCCACCGAACACCGGGGAGCTGTTTTTT,CASRQPPNTGELFF
NA,TRBJ1-1,TRBV27,TRBD1,TGTGCCAGCAGCGCAGGGACAGGGAGAATGGACACTGAAGCTTTCTTT,CASSAGTGRMDTEAFF
NA,TRBJ1-1,TRBV24-1,TRBD1,TGTGCCACCAGTGCCTCAGGACAGGGGGCGACTGAAGCTTTCTTT,CATSASGQGATEAFF
NA,TRBJ2-2,TRBV6-1,TRBD1,TGTGCCAGTTGGTCCGGGACAGACCTCGCGAACACCGGGGAGCTGTTTTTT,CASWSGTDLANTGELFF
NA,TRBJ1-1,TRBV10-3,NA,TGTGCCATCAGTGAGTCGTTTGGCCGTGAAGCTTTCTTT,CAISESFGREAFF
many,TRBJ2-1,TRBV6-5,NA,TGTGCCAGCAGTTACTCGATTGTGGCTACCGAGGGCAATGAGCAGTTCTTC,CASSYSIVATEGNEQFF
few,TRBJ2-1,TRBV4-1,NA,TGCGCCAGCAGCCCCCTTCTAAGCGGATCCCCCTACAATGAGCAGTTCTTC,CASSPLLSGSPYNEQFF
NA,TRBJ2-1,TRBV30,NA,TGTGCCTGGAGTGTACGGGGGAGGACCCTGGCAGATGAGCAGTTCTTC,CAWSVRGRTLADEQFF
few,TRBJ2-1,TRBV2,TRBD2,TGTGCCAGCAGCCGGAGGGGCGGGAGCTCCTACAATGAGCAGTTCTTC,CASSRRGGSSYNEQFF
NA,TRBJ1-1,TRBV19,NA,TGTGCCAGTAGTTCTACCAACCGGGGGAACACTGAAGCTTTCTTT,CASSSTNRGNTEAFF
NA,TRBJ2-1,TRBV30,NA,TGTGCCTGGAGTGGACCCGGGGTGGGCTCCTACAATGAGCAGTTCTTC,CAWSGPGVGSYNEQFF
NA,TRBJ2-7,TRBV6-2/TRBV6-3,TRBD2,TGTGCCAGCAGTGACGGGCGTAGTAGCGGGAGGGAGCAGTACTTC,CASSDGRSSGREQYF
NA,TRBJ1-1,TRBV4-3,TRBD1,TGCGCCAGCAGCCGACAGGGATTGGGGGCTTTCTTT,CASSRQGLGAFF
few,TRBJ1-1,TRBV5-4,NA,TGTGCCAGCAGCTTGATGGGCCTCCGCACTGAAGCTTTCTTT,CASSLMGLRTEAFF
NA,TRBJ1-5,TRBV19,NA,TGTGCCAGTAGTATAGTGTCGGGAAGGGTACAGCCCCAGCATTTT,CASSIVSGRVQPQHF
NA,TRBJ2-3,TRBV7-9,NA,TGTGCCAGCAGCCCGGAAGACAGCTCTAGCACAGATACGCAGTATTTT,CASSPEDSSSTDTQYF